The present entry profiles one T cell receptor beta chain with its context. Its antigen is not known. From 5'RACE with constant-segment primers came TCR alpha and TCR beta cDNA libraries that carried sample barcodes and UMIs. TCRdb independently ran MiXCR on the 5' RACE reads; one entry per CDR3 protein. This repertoire shows around 320,000 distinct CDR3 sequences, 19% found once; its top ten account for about 21%. This sample is drawn from a study of T-cell memory formation after mild COVID-19. Study-level background: For the most part, TCR clusters were specific to one donor.

CDR1 is SGHVS and CDR2 is FQNEAQ in the germline V gene. Unmatched junction bases numbered 7, after V lost 1 base and J lost 5 bases. The CDR3 is 15 residues long. General study results and limits: Confirmation was lacking for SARS-CoV-2 specificity of second-wave clones that peaked on day 37.

The rearrangement joins TRBV7-8 to TRBJ2-5; TRBD2 agrees at 7 bases. The receptor was isolated from a young man who had mild COVID-19 (a few samples of this study predate the infection). Cell type and time point are not known. The specimen was PBMCs or a T cell subset sorted from them (not recorded which). CDR3 loop: CASSLGSAGRETQYF. CDR3 coding DNA: TGTGCCAGCAGCTTAGGGTCAGCGGGGAGGGAGACCCAGTACTTC.